This T cell receptor (beta chain) was sequenced during a study of T cell responses to AZD1222 COVID-19 vaccine. Study conclusions and caveats: Within unmutated variant regions lay the reported targets of nearly half of spike-specific TCRs.

TCRdb's table, derived via immunoSEQ multiplex PCR, lists solely in-frame clones and lacks some. Here the sample spans about 140,000 clones, less than 95% being singletons. This clone came up a few times. No antigen is known for it. Source: peripheral blood, taken 28 days after the second dose of the MenACWY control vaccine. This sequence was found in an adult who received the MenACWY meningococcal vaccine as a control.

The CDR3 region is CASTQGQETQYF. The CDR3 region has the DNA TGTGCCAGCACACAGGGGCAAGAGACCCAGTACTTC. The chain combines TRBV2 with TRBJ2-5, with 7 bases aligning to TRBD1. The germline V gene has CDR1 SNHLY and CDR2 FYNNEI. The CDR3 spans 12 residues. The trim removed 7 bases at V and 2 bases at J, leaving 1 base unmatched.